Listed below are T cell receptor beta chains from one sample, sequenced in a study of T cells in Graves' hyperthyroidism and ophthalmopathy. TCRdb fed the multiplex PCR reads into MiXCR, producing one record per CDR3 protein. This sample has about 600,000 distinct CDR3 sequences; roughly 15% occur once, and the top ten carry less than 3.5%. Sequencing was carried out using blood. The source of these receptors is a woman in her forties with Graves' ophthalmopathy. Both conserved end residues are part of each CDR3. D genes are given only for firm matches. The listing skips clone size in some rows; elsewhere it reads once, few, many or a size class.

>14|-|TRBV2|TRBJ1-5|many
CASTPSRDNQPQHF
TGTGCCAGCACTCCATCCCGGGACAATCAGCCCCAGCATTTT
>13|-|TRBV6-1|TRBJ1-5|many
CASSAGVAQPQHF
TGTGCCAGCAGTGCTGGGGTGGCTCAGCCCCAGCATTTT
>15|-|TRBV7-2|TRBJ2-3|many
CASSGGTSPSDTQYF
TGTGCCAGCAGCGGTGGGACTTCTCCGTCGGATACGCAGTATTTT
>16|TRBD2|TRBV6-1|TRBJ2-3|many
CASSERGGGVADTQYF
TGTGCCAGCAGTGAACGGGGGGGCGGAGTGGCAGATACGCAGTATTTT
>16|TRBD2|TRBV9|TRBJ2-2|-
CASSAVGGRAAGELFF
TGTGCCAGCAGCGCTGTCGGTGGGAGGGCGGCCGGGGAGCTGTTTTTT
>16|TRBD1|TRBV4-1|TRBJ1-1|many
CASSQHGQGLGAEAFF
TGCGCCAGCAGCCAACACGGACAGGGTCTTGGCGCTGAAGCTTTCTTT
>16|TRBD1|TRBV15|TRBJ2-1|few
CATSREGNRGNNEQFF
TGTGCCACCAGCAGAGAGGGTAACAGGGGAAACAATGAGCAGTTCTTC
>18|-|TRBV7-2|TRBJ2-7|many
CASSLGRLGGGPYGEQYF
TGTGCCAGCAGCTTAGGCCGACTAGGGGGAGGGCCATACGGCGAGCAGTACTTC
>13|-|TRBV2|TRBJ1-2|many
CASRVTVPYGYTF
TGTGCCAGCAGGGTGACAGTTCCCTATGGCTACACCTTC
>14|-|TRBV2|TRBJ2-3|many
CASSGTRSTDTQYF
TGTGCCAGCTCCGGAACTCGAAGCACAGATACGCAGTATTTT
>14|TRBD2|TRBV28|TRBJ2-3|many
CASRAGGPTDTQYF
TGTGCCTCCCGGGCGGGAGGACCCACAGATACGCAGTATTTT
>14|-|TRBV15|TRBJ2-5|-
CATSRDQGMETQYF
TGTGCCACCAGCAGAGATCAGGGAATGGAGACCCAGTACTTC
>15|-|TRBV4-2|TRBJ1-4|-
CASSQTARVAEKLFF
TGTGCCAGCAGCCAGACAGCGCGGGTTGCTGAAAAACTGTTTTTT
>15|-|TRBV6-1|TRBJ2-1|few
CASSYGGLAGNEQFF
TGTGCCAGCAGTTATGGGGGGTTGGCGGGCAATGAGCAGTTCTTC
>15|-|TRBV2|TRBJ1-4|few
CASSQMDSLNEKLFF
TGTGCCAGCAGTCAAATGGACAGTCTTAATGAAAAACTGTTTTTT
>18|TRBD2|TRBV20-1|TRBJ2-1|few
CSAFPTSGPSGATNEQFF
TGCAGTGCTTTTCCTACTAGCGGGCCCTCGGGGGCCACCAATGAGCAGTTCTTC
>13|-|TRBV30|TRBJ2-7|many
CAWSKGPSYEQYF
TGTGCCTGGAGTAAAGGCCCCTCCTACGAGCAGTACTTC
>14|TRBD2|TRBV20-1|TRBJ2-3|few
CRLSSGTSTDTQYF
TGCAGGCTCTCCAGCGGGACTAGCACAGATACGCAGTATTTT
>13|-|TRBV3-1|TRBJ2-1|few
CASSQDIRFEQFF
TGTGCCAGCAGCCAAGATATCAGATTCGAGCAGTTCTTC
>12|-|TRBV5-1|TRBJ2-7|many
CASSLGGIEQYF
TGCGCCAGCAGCTTGGGTGGGATCGAGCAGTACTTC
>13|TRBD2|TRBV30|TRBJ2-5|many
CAWRTSGQETQYF
TGTGCCTGGAGGACTAGCGGACAAGAGACCCAGTACTTC
>13|-|TRBV30|TRBJ2-2|many
CAWSVGHTGELFF
TGTGCCTGGAGTGTAGGACACACCGGGGAGCTGTTTTTT
>15|TRBD1|TRBV18|TRBJ2-2|few
CASSTGTGNTGELFF
TGTGCCAGCTCAACCGGGACAGGAAACACCGGGGAGCTGTTTTTT
>15|-|TRBV20-1|TRBJ2-5|many
CSAREDRSLWETQYF
TGCAGTGCTAGAGAGGACCGGAGCCTTTGGGAGACCCAGTACTTC
>12|-|TRBV30|TRBJ1-1|many
CAWSVSGTRAFF
TGTGCCTGGAGCGTTTCCGGGACTCGAGCTTTCTTT
>18|TRBD1|TRBV7-6|TRBJ1-3|-
CASSPRAGTGSSGNTIYF
TGTGCCAGCAGCCCACGGGCGGGGACAGGATCCTCTGGAAACACCATATATTTT
>15|-|TRBV4-1|TRBJ2-7|few
CASSQDPGTLFEQYF
TGCGCCAGCAGCCAAGACCCCGGGACGCTATTTGAGCAGTACTTC
>16|TRBD2|TRBV28|TRBJ2-3|few
CASSASVAGGLGTQYF
TGTGCCAGCAGTGCTTCCGTGGCGGGGGGGCTGGGTACGCAGTATTTT
>13|-|TRBV2|TRBJ2-7|many
CASSGDNRAEQYF
TGTGCCAGCAGTGGAGACAACAGGGCCGAGCAGTACTTC
>15|TRBD1|TRBV3-1|TRBJ1-6|-
CASTVPDRGDSPLHF
TGTGCCAGCACCGTTCCGGACAGGGGGGATTCACCCCTCCACTTT
>11|-|TRBV20-1|TRBJ2-3|many
CSAWRGDTQYF
TGCAGTGCCTGGAGAGGTGATACGCAGTATTTT
>14|-|TRBV7-2|TRBJ1-6|few
CASSLARLNSPLHF
TGTGCCAGCAGCTTAGCCAGGTTGAATTCACCCCTCCACTTT
>14|TRBD1|TRBV2|TRBJ2-7|many
CASSDQGQGYEQYF
TGTGCCAGCAGTGACCAGGGACAGGGTTACGAGCAGTACTTC
>16|TRBD1|TRBV7-2|TRBJ2-5|-
CASSTVRQGATGTQYF
TGTGCCAGCAGCACGGTGCGACAGGGGGCCACCGGAACCCAGTACTTC